This T cell receptor beta chain was identified during a study of metastatic and nonmetastatic thyroid tumors. Study as a whole: Repertoire comparison spanned blood and tumor or nodule tissue of malignant and benign thyroid patients.

Until they underwent thyroid surgery, no patient had received any treatment. This clone was counted ten times or more. V shed 3 bases and J 3 bases; nucleotides not matched to a gene: 8. This CDR3 is 15 amino acids long. Germline V gives CDR1 SNHLY, CDR2 FYNNEI. TCRdb re-analyzed the PCR reads using MiXCR. Of about 70,000 clones in the sample, 15% to 20% are singletons; the top ten hold more than 10%. The chain combines TRBV2 with TRBJ2-7, with TRBD2 matching 7 bases. The specimen sequenced was blood. This sequence originates from a female donor with papillary thyroid cancer or a benign thyroid nodule (not recorded which). Some clones in this sample may be carry-over from other donors' samples. The CDR3 is CASSESRAGRYEQYF. CDR3 coding DNA: TGTGCCAGCAGTGAGTCCCGAGCGGGACGCTACGAGCAGTACTTC.